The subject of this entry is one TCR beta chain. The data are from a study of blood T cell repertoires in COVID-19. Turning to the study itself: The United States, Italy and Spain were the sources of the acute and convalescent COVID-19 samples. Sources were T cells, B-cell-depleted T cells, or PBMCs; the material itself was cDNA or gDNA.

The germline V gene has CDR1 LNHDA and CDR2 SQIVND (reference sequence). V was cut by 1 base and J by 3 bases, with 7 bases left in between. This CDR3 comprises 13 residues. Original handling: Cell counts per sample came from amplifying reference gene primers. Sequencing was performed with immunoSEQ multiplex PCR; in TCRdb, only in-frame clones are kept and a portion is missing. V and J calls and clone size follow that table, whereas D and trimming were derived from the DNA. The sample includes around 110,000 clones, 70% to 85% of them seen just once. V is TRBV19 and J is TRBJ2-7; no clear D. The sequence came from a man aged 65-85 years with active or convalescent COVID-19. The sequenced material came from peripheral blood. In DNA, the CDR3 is TGTGCCAGTAGTATAGTTCCAAACTACGAGCAGTACTTC. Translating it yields CASSIVPNYEQYF.